Presented here are 14 T cell receptor beta chains from one specimen sequenced in a study of T cells in tuberculosis. The repertoire was sequenced with immunoSEQ multiplex PCR; TCRdb's copy has only in-frame clones and lacks some. The sample yields some 30,000 clones, 87% seen once. As to time point: new active TB diagnosis, blood taken before or within 7 days of starting treatment. This material consisted of PBMCs, taken at tuberculosis diagnosis. Receptors originate from an adult with tuberculosis.

V is TRBV29-1 and J is TRBJ2-3, with TRBD1 matching over 9 bases. The germline gives CDR1 SQVTM, CDR2 ANQGSEA. The CDR3 covers 12 residues. V dropped 7 bases and J dropped 5; count of bases not matched to a gene: 4. Here the CDR3 DNA reads TGCAGCGCGAGACAGGGGGAAGATACGCAGTATTTT. This translates into CSARQGEDTQYF.

V and J are TRBV2 and TRBJ1-4; D not certain. The germline V gene has CDR1 SNHLY and CDR2 FYNNEI. Deletions cut 4 bases from V and 0 bases from J, with 6 bases between. This CDR3 is 14 amino acids long. The CDR3: CASSAVATNEKLFF. DNA of the CDR3: TGTGCCAGCAGTGCAGTTGCAACTAATGAAAAACTGTTTTTT.

The J gene is TRBJ2-4, the V gene TRBV19; unclear D gene. The CDR3 sequence is 14 residues long. The germline gives CDR1 LNHDA, CDR2 SQIVND (reference sequence). V was clipped by 0 bases and J by 7 bases, with 10 bases between them. The CDR3 DNA follows: TGTGCCAGTAGTATAGATGGTGACAAGAACATTCAGTACTTC. Translating it yields CASSIDGDKNIQYF.

V is TRBV19 and J is TRBJ1-2; 8 positions agree with TRBD1. The germline V gene has CDR1 LNHDA and CDR2 SQIVND (reference sequence). With V trimmed by 4 bases and J by 4 bases, 5 bases remained unmatched. This CDR3 has 14 residues. CDR3 sequence reads: CASSTSGGPYGYTF. CDR3 nucleotide sequence: TGTGCCAGTAGTACCTCAGGGGGCCCCTATGGCTACACCTTC.

V gene TRBV27 combines with J gene TRBJ2-4; weak D call: TRBD2 (5 bases). V was clipped by 6 bases and J by 3 bases, with 12 bases between them. There are 14 residues in the CDR3. Germline assignment: CDR1 MNHEY and CDR2 SMNVEV (reference sequence). The chain's CDR3 is CASSLERVKNIQYF. The CDR3, as DNA: TGTGCCAGCAGCCTAGAGAGGGTCAAAAACATTCAGTACTTC.

The genes are TRBV5-4 and TRBJ1-1; 10 positions agree with TRBD1. The trim removed 7 bases at V and 3 bases at J, leaving 3 bases unmatched. This CDR3 has 13 residues. The germline V gene has CDR1 SGHNT and CDR2 YYREEE (reference sequence). The CDR3 DNA follows: TGTGCCAGCCCCGGGACAGGGGACACTGAAGCTTTCTTT. This codes for CASPGTGDTEAFF.

The CDR3 DNA is TGTGCCAGCAGGCTAGCGGATTACGAGCAGTACTTC. Its protein product is CASRLADYEQYF. V gene TRBV28 combines with J gene TRBJ2-7, with 7 bases identical to TRBD2. Germline V CDR1 and CDR2: MDHEN, SYDVKM. This CDR3 is 12 amino acids long. V gave up 6 bases and J gave up 4 bases; unmatched junction bases: 3.

This chain uses TRBV15 with TRBJ1-1; 7 bases line up with TRBD1. The CDR3 totals 14 residues. The junction had 9 bases not matched to a gene; V was cut back by 7 bases and J by 4 bases. Per germline, CDR1 LNHNV and CDR2 YYDKDF (reference sequence). The chain's CDR3 is CATKLGGSGTEAFF. CDR3 DNA: TGTGCCACCAAGCTAGGGGGCTCGGGCACTGAAGCTTTCTTT.

This chain connects TRBV28 to TRBJ1-3, with 7 bases aligning to TRBD1. The ends lost 6 bases at V and 0 bases at J; junction bases unmatched: 5. The CDR3 contains 15 residues. Germline V gene sequence: CDR1 MDHEN, CDR2 SYDVKM. The CDR3, as DNA: TGTGCCAGCAGCTGGACAGGCCACTCTGGAAACACCATATATTTT. This codes for CASSWTGHSGNTIYF.

V and J are TRBV4-1 and TRBJ1-5; 10 positions match TRBD1. J lost 7 bases, V lost 1 base, and 7 bases had no gene match. The CDR3 is 16 residues long. Germline V lookup: CDR1 MGHRA, CDR2 YSYEKL. The CDR3 loop is CASSQAGGQGKQPQHF. CDR3 in DNA: TGCGCCAGCAGCCAAGCGGGGGGACAGGGGAAACAGCCCCAGCATTTT.

The chain is built from TRBV10-3 and TRBJ1-1; tentatively, D is TRBD1 (6 bases). Per germline, CDR1 ENHRY and CDR2 SYGVKD. CDR3 length: 16 residues. V lost 6 bases and J 3 bases, leaving 20 bases between the germline ends. The CDR3 sequence: CAISLLGTGSHTEAFF. In nucleotides, the CDR3 is TGTGCCATCAGCTTATTAGGTACAGGGAGCCACACTGAAGCTTTCTTT.

The chain is built from TRBV4-2 and TRBJ1-1; 8 bases match TRBD1. The CDR3 covers 14 residues. Trimming took 5 bases from V and 2 from J; bases not matched to a gene: 4. Germline V gene data show CDR1 as LGHNA and CDR2 as YNFKEQ. DNA of the CDR3: TGTGCCAGCAGCGATGGACAGGGCAACACTGAAGCTTTCTTT. Translating gives CASSDGQGNTEAFF.

V and J are TRBV7-2 and TRBJ2-6, with a possible D match to TRBD2 (6 bases). Germline-derived CDR1 and CDR2 are SGHTA and FQGNSA. This CDR3 has 15 residues. V lost 4 bases and J lost 2, with 9 bases in between. The CDR3 sequence is CASSSTGAGANVLTF. In DNA form, the CDR3 reads TGTGCCAGCAGCTCTACGGGGGCTGGGGCCAACGTCCTGACTTTC.

The V gene is TRBV11-2, the J gene TRBJ2-2, with 12 bases lining up with TRBD2. The CDR3 loop spans 16 amino acids. Trimming at V came to 1 base and at J to 5 bases, leaving 2 bases not matched to a gene. Germline values: CDR1 SGHAT, CDR2 FQNNGV. The CDR3 protein is CASSLVLAGGTGELFF. In nucleotides, the CDR3 is TGTGCCAGCAGCTTAGTCCTAGCGGGGGGGACCGGGGAGCTGTTTTTT.